Listed here are 21 T cell receptor beta chains from one sample, sequenced in a study of CD8 T cells in Susac syndrome. Random hexamers primed reverse transcription of about 0.45 to 1 ug RNA. TCRdb passed the immunoSEQ multiplex PCR reads through MiXCR, listing each CDR3 protein once. Of 110,000 to 150,000 distinct CDR3 sequences in the sample, approximately 95% were seen once. Sequenced sample: CD4+ T cells from PBMCs. These receptors all come from a human donor with Susac syndrome.

The chain couples TRBV29-1 to TRBJ2-6; possibly TRBD2 for D (5 bases). Deletions cut 7 bases from V and 1 base from J, with 8 bases between. This CDR3 region has 13 residues. Germline V lookup: CDR1 SQVTM, CDR2 ANQGSEA. The CDR3 DNA follows: TGCAGCGCAGCGGTGTCTGGGGCCAACGTCCTGACTTTC. Protein sequence: CSAAVSGANVLTF.

The chain carries TRBV28 and TRBJ1-5; perhaps TRBD1 as D (6 bases). The CDR3 length is 17 residues. The V and J ends lost 6 bases and 4 bases respectively, with 22 bases between them. Looked up from germline, CDR1 is MDHEN and CDR2 is SYDVKM. CDR3: CASSQQTGEVWNQPQHF. CDR3 DNA sequence: TGTGCCAGCAGCCAACAGACAGGTGAAGTTTGGAATCAGCCCCAGCATTTT.

This chain joins TRBV7-3 and TRBJ1-1; the D is unclear. V dropped 1 base and J dropped 1 base, with 4 bases sitting between them. Looked up from germline, CDR1 is SGHTA and CDR2 is FQGTGA. CDR3 length: 13 residues. The CDR3 loop is CASSLIENTEAFF. The CDR3, as DNA: TGTGCCAGCAGCTTAATCGAGAACACTGAAGCTTTCTTT.

The chain is built from TRBV28 and TRBJ2-1; no reliable D call. In germline, CDR1 is MDHEN, CDR2 SYDVKM. The CDR3 runs 11 residues. Trimming took off 6 bases at V and 5 bases at J, with 5 bases between the two ends. The CDR3 protein is CASRLDNEQFF. The CDR3 DNA follows: TGTGCCAGCAGGTTGGACAATGAGCAGTTCTTC. Full variable domain (rest looked up from reference TRBV28 and TRBJ2-1): DVKVTQSSRYLVKRTGEKVFLECVQDMDHENMFWYRQDPGLGLRLIYFSYDVKMKEKGDIPEGYSVSREKKERFSLILESASTNQTSMYLCASRLDNEQFFGPGTRLTVL.

The chain links TRBV6-2 or TRBV6-3 to TRBJ2-3, with D uncertain. V was pared by 6 bases and J by 2 bases, with 6 bases between. The CDR3 has 12 residues. Germline assignment: CDR1 MNHEY and CDR2 SVGEGT. The CDR3 region has the DNA TGTGCCAGCAGCAAAACCACAGATACGCAGTATTTT. This codes for CASSKTTDTQYF.

This sequence joins TRBV2 and TRBJ1-1; D is ambiguous. Germline V gene data show CDR1 as SNHLY and CDR2 as FYNNEI. V was shortened by 1 base and J by 11 bases, with 8 bases between the two germline ends. The CDR3 loop spans 11 amino acids. CDR3 sequence (DNA): TGTGCCAGCAGTGAAGGCCGGACGGCTTTCTTT. Its translation is CASSEGRTAFF. Using reference TRBV2 and TRBJ1-1 for the parts outside the CDR3, the full variable domain is EPEVTQTPSHQVTQMGQEVILRCVPISNHLYFYWYRQILGQKVEFLVSFYNNEISEKSEIFDDQFSVERPDGSNFTLKIRSTKLEDSAMYFCASSEGRTAFFGQGTRLTVV.

The chain uses TRBV29-1 and TRBJ2-7, with 8 bases matching TRBD1. V was pared by 5 bases and J by 6 bases, with 6 bases of the junction left unmatched. CDR1 is SQVTM and CDR2 is ANQGSEA in the germline V gene. The CDR3 length is 12 residues. CDR3 nucleotides: TGCAGCGTTCGCCAGGGGGCTTCCGAGCAGTACTTC. This gives the protein CSVRQGASEQYF.

This chain joins TRBV20-1 and TRBJ2-1, with 8 bases aligning to TRBD2. The CDR3 sequence is 14 residues long. The ends lost 6 bases at V and 2 bases at J; junction bases unmatched: 6. The germline CDR1 and CDR2 sequences are DFQATT and SNEGSKA (reference sequence). The CDR3 is CSAAPAGAYNEQFF. The DNA for the CDR3 is TGCAGTGCCGCCCCAGCGGGGGCCTACAATGAGCAGTTCTTC.

The chain carries TRBV20-1 and TRBJ2-5; TRBD1 agrees at 8 bases. Germline-derived CDR1 and CDR2 are DFQATT and SNEGSKA (reference sequence). Trimming removed 7 bases from V and 4 bases from J; junction bases left unmatched: 2. The CDR3 covers 11 residues. The CDR3 reads CSGGQGETQYF. CDR3 DNA: TGCAGTGGTGGACAGGGAGAGACCCAGTACTTC.

This clonotype has just one count. The V and J genes are TRBV28 and TRBJ1-1; D remains unclear. CDR1 MDHEN and CDR2 SYDVKM come from the germline V gene. Trimming took 5 bases from V and 1 from J, leaving 11 bases between them. This CDR3 comprises 14 residues. CDR3 region: CASSPPTSNTEAFF. The CDR3 bases are TGTGCCAGCAGTCCTCCCACCTCGAACACTGAAGCTTTCTTT. Based on the CDR3 plus reference TRBV28 and TRBJ1-1, the full variable domain is DVKVTQSSRYLVKRTGEKVFLECVQDMDHENMFWYRQDPGLGLRLIYFSYDVKMKEKGDIPEGYSVSREKKERFSLILESASTNQTSMYLCASSPPTSNTEAFFGQGTRLTVV.

The J gene is TRBJ2-2, the V gene TRBV20-1; TRBD2 is a possible D gene (5 bases). V dropped 3 bases and J dropped 2 bases, with 16 bases sitting between them. The CDR3 sequence is 16 residues long. The germline V gene encodes CDR1 DFQATT and CDR2 SNEGSKA (reference sequence). CDR3 region: CSASSSGGLNTGELFF. For the CDR3, the DNA is TGCAGTGCTAGTTCGTCGGGCGGGCTAAACACCGGGGAGCTGTTTTTT.

This chain uses TRBV3-1 with TRBJ2-1, with TRBD2 matching 10 bases. Germline lookup yields CDR1 LGHDT and CDR2 YNNKEL (reference sequence). The CDR3 runs to 16 residues. V trimming: 3 bases; J trimming: 0 bases; junction bases outside the gene matches: 2. CDR3 region: CASSQRTSGSYNEQFF. Written as DNA, the CDR3 is TGTGCCAGCAGCCAGCGGACTAGCGGCTCCTACAATGAGCAGTTCTTC.

J is TRBJ2-1 and V is TRBV14; possible D gene TRBD2, 6 bases. Germline CDR1 and CDR2: SGHDN and FVKESK. The length of the CDR3 is 14 residues. Between the trimmed V and J ends, which lost 4 bases and 5 bases, there was a span of 12 bases. DNA of the CDR3: TGTGCCAGCAGCCCACCCCGGAGGGACAATGAGCAGTTCTTC. Protein: CASSPPRRDNEQFF.

As concerns this clonotype: One end of the junction is discordant with germline, which a read error may explain. V is TRBV20-1 and J is TRBJ2-4; 8 positions agree with TRBD1. Looked up from germline, CDR1 is DFQATT and CDR2 is SNEGSKA (reference sequence). The CDR3 is 11 residues long. The CDR3 DNA follows: TGCAGTGCTAGAGGCCCAGGGGGCGAGGCCTTC. The encoded protein is CSARGPGGEAF.

V and J are TRBV11-2 and TRBJ2-3; 12 bases are a match to TRBD2. This CDR3 spans 17 amino acids. CDR1 SGHAT and CDR2 FQNNGV come from the germline V gene. V shed 0 bases and J 3 bases; nucleotides not matched to a gene: 4. DNA of the CDR3: TGTGCCAGCAGCTTAGACCCCACTAGCGGGGGGACAGATACGCAGTATTTT. Translated: CASSLDPTSGGTDTQYF.

In nucleotides, the CDR3 is TGCAGCGCCCAAGGGGACAGGGGCCTCGGGGAGCAGTTCTTC. Translated, it gives CSAQGDRGLGEQFF. The chain carries TRBV29-1 and TRBJ2-1; TRBD1 matches 10 bases. The CDR3 consists of 14 residues. CDR1 is SQVTM and CDR2 is ANQGSEA in the germline V gene. Losses at the gene ends were 7 bases for V and 10 bases for J; bases not matched to a gene: 13.

The chain links TRBV20-1 to TRBJ1-5; 8 positions agree with TRBD1. V shed 0 bases, J shed 11 bases, and the junction held 9 bases outside the gene matches. In germline, CDR1 is DFQATT, CDR2 SNEGSKA (reference sequence). The CDR3 extends over 14 amino acids. The CDR3: CSARESRGLGAQHF. For the CDR3, the DNA is TGCAGTGCTAGAGAGAGCAGGGGGCTCGGGGCCCAGCATTTT.

The chain joins TRBV12-3 or TRBV12-4 to TRBJ2-7; TRBD2 matches at 8 bases. V lost 4 bases and J lost 3; bases outside the gene matches: 8. The CDR3 runs to 15 residues. Here the CDR3 DNA reads TGTGCCAGCAGTTCAACTAGCGGTCTCGACTACGAGCAGTACTTC. Translation gives CASSSTSGLDYEQYF.

In its sample, this clonotype was seen once. The J gene is TRBJ2-1, the V gene TRBV15; TRBD2 is a possible D gene (5 bases). Germline values: CDR1 LNHNV, CDR2 YYDKDF (reference sequence). Trimming shortened V by 1 base and J by 0 bases, and 13 bases separated the two germline ends. This CDR3 spans 17 amino acids. In DNA form, the CDR3 reads TGTGCCACCAGCAGAGGTCTGCTAGCAGGCTCCTACAATGAGCAGTTCTTC. Translated, it gives CATSRGLLAGSYNEQFF.

This CDR3 reads CASSATGAIVGEQYF. CDR3 sequence (DNA): TGTGCCAGCTCAGCCACAGGGGCCATCGTCGGCGAGCAGTACTTC. The chain uses TRBV18 and TRBJ2-7, with 7 bases identical to TRBD1. The CDR3 contains 15 residues. Germline-derived CDR1 and CDR2 are KGHSH and LQKENI. Trimming at V came to 5 bases and at J to 6 bases, leaving 13 bases not matched to a gene.

V is TRBV20-1 and J is TRBJ1-2; D is undetermined. Germline loops: CDR1 DFQATT, CDR2 SNEGSKA (reference sequence). Trimming shortened V by 5 bases and J by 7 bases, and 20 bases separated the two germline ends. The CDR3 spans 14 residues. The CDR3 coding sequence is TGCAGTGCTCTCCCCGGCTTGGGTGGCTCTGGCTACACCTTC. This codes for CSALPGLGGSGYTF.